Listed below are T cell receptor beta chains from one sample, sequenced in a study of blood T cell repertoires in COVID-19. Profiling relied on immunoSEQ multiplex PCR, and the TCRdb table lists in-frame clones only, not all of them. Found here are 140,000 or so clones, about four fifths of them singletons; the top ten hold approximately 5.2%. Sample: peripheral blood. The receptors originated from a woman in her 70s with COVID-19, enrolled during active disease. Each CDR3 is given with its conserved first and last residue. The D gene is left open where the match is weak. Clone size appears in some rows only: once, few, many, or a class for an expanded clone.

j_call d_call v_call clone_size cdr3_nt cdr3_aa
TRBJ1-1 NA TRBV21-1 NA TGTGCCAGCAGCCACCCGAACAGGAGGGTGGTTTCCGAAGCTTTCTTT CASSHPNRRVVSEAFF
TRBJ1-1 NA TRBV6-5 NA TGTGCCAGCAGGAGAGGGAAGACTGAAGCTTTCTTT CASRRGKTEAFF
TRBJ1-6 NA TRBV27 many TGTGCCAGCAGCCCGGACAGAGTCTCCTATAATTCACCCCTCCACTTT CASSPDRVSYNSPLHF
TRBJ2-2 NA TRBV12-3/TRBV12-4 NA TGTGCCAGCAGTTCTCTGCGGGTTGGGGAGCTGTTTTTT CASSSLRVGELFF
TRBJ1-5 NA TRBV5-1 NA TGCGCCAGCAGCTTTGGTCCTGCGCAAAATCAGCCCCAGCATTTT CASSFGPAQNQPQHF
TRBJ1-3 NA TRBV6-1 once TGTGCCAGCAGTGCAGAGGGCCTTATGGCCTCTGGAAACACCATATATTTT CASSAEGLMASGNTIYF
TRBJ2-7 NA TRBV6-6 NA TGTGCCAGCAGTCCCTATGCCTCTGAGCAGTACTTC CASSPYASEQYF
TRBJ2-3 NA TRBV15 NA TGTGCCACCAGCAGAGATCGGGACTCCACAGATACGCAGTATTTT CATSRDRDSTDTQYF
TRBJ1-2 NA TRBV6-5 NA TGTGCCAGCAGTTCTAGCGGTACCTTAAGGGGCTACACCTTC CASSSSGTLRGYTF
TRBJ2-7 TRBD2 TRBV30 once TGTGCCTGGAGTCTCCAGCGGGGGGCACGTTACGAGCAGTACTTC CAWSLQRGARYEQYF
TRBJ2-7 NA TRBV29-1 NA TGCAGCGTTGCCAGGGAAATGCGACGCGAGCAGTACTTC CSVAREMRREQYF
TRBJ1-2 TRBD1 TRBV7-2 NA TGTGCCAGCACCCCCCCCGGACAGGGCTATGGTGGCTACACCTTC CASTPPGQGYGGYTF
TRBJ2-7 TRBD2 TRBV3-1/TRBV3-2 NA TGTGCCAGCAGCCAAGGTCATGGGGGGGCCTACGAGCAGTACTTC CASSQGHGGAYEQYF
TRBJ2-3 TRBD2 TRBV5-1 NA TGCGCCAGCAGCCGCGGGGAGCGGGGCCCAGATACGCAGTATTTT CASSRGERGPDTQYF
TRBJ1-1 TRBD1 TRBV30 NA TGTGCCTGGAGTCCGCCGAACGCAGGGGGCCATATCCGAGAAGCTTTCTTT CAWSPPNAGGHIREAFF
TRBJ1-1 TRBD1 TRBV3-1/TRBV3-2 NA TGTGCCAGCAGCCTGGGGACAGGGGGGACTGAAGCTTTCTTT CASSLGTGGTEAFF
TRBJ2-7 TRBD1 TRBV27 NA TGTGCCAGCAGTGCCTACAGGGGGCACCGCTCCTACGAGCAGTACTTC CASSAYRGHRSYEQYF
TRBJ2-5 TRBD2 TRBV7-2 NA TGTGCCAGCAGCTGGGGCGGCGGGGGGGCGAGAGAGACCCAGTACTTC CASSWGGGGARETQYF
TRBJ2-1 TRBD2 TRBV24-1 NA TGTGCCACTTCACTAGCGGGCTCCTACAATGAGCAGTTCTTC CATSLAGSYNEQFF
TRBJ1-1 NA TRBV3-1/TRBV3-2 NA TGTGCCAGCAGCCAAATGCGGGGCACTGAAGCTTTCTTT CASSQMRGTEAFF
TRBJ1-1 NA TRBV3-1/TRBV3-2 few TGTGCCAGCAGCCAAGCGTTGGCCTCCAACACTGAAGCTTTCTTT CASSQALASNTEAFF
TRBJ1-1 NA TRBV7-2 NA TGTGCCAGCAGCTTTCCGACAGTGAACACTGAAGCTTTCTTT CASSFPTVNTEAFF
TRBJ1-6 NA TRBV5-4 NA TGTGCCAGCAGCGGGGGGGCTGATTCACCCCTCCACTTT CASSGGADSPLHF
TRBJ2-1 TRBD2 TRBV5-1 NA TGCGCCAGCAGCTTATCGGGGGGGCTTCTTTCCAATGAGCAGTTCTTC CASSLSGGLLSNEQFF
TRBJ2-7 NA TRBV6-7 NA TGTGCCTCTCTTTTACTAAACCACGAGCAGTACTTC CASLLLNHEQYF
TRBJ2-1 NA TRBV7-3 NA TGTGCCAGCAGCCCAGGCCCGGCCAATATTGAGCAGTTCTTC CASSPGPANIEQFF